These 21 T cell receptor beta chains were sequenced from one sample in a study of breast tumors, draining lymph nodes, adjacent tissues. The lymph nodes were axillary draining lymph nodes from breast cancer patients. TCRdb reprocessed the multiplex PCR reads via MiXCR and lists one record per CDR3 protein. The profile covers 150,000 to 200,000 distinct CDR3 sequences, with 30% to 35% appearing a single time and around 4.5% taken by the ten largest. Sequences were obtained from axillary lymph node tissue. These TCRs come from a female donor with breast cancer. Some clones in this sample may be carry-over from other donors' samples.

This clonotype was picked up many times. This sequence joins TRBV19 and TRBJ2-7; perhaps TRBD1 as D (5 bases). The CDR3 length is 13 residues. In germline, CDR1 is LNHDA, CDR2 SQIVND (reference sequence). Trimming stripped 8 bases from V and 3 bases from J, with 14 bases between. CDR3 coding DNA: TGTGCCAGTTCATTACAGGAATTCTACGAGCAGTACTTC. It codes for CASSLQEFYEQYF.

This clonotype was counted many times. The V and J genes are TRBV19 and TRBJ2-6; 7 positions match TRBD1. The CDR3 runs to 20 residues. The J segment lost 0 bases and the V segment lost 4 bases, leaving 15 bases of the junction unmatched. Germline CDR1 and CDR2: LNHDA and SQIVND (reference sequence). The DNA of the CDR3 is TGTGCCAGTAGTACTATTATGTGGTCGGGACAGTACTCTGGGGCCAACGTCCTGACTTTC. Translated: CASSTIMWSGQYSGANVLTF.

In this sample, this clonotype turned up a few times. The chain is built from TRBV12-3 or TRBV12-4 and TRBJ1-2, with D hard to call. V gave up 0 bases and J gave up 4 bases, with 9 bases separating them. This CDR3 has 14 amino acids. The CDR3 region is CASSLARAVYGYTF. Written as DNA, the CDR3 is TGTGCCAGCAGTTTAGCGCGGGCAGTCTATGGCTACACCTTC.

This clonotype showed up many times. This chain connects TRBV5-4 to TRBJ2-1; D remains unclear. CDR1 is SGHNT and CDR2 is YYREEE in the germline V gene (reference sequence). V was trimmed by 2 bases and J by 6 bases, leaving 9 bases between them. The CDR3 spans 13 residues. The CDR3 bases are TGTGCCAGCAGCTTATCAGTCGGCAATGAGCAGTTCTTC. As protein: CASSLSVGNEQFF.

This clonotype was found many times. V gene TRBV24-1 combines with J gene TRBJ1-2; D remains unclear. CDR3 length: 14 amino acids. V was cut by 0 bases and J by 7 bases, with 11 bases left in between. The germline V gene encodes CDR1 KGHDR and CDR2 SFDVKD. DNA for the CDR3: TGTGCCACCAGTGATTTGGGCCAGGCGGGTGGCTACACCTTC. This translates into CATSDLGQAGGYTF.

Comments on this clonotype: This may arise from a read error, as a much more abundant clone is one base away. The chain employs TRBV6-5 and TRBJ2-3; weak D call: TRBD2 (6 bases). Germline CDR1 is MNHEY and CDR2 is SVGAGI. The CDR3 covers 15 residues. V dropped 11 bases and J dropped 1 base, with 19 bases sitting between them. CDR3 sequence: CAAGLGVAGTDTQYF. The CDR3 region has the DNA TGTGCCGCGGGCCTAGGGGTAGCGGGCACAGATACGCAGTATTTT.

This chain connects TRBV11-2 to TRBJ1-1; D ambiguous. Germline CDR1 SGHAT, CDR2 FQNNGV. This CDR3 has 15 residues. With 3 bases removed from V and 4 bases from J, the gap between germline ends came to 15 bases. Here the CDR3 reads CASSFGEGRSTEAFF. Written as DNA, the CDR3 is TGTGCCAGCAGCTTCGGGGAAGGGAGATCCACTGAAGCTTTCTTT.

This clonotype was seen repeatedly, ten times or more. The CDR3 DNA follows: TGTGCCAGCAGTGACCACGACAGGGGGCGATACGAGCAGTACTTC. It encodes CASSDHDRGRYEQYF. V and J are TRBV2 and TRBJ2-7; the match to TRBD1 covers 10 bases. CDR1 is SNHLY and CDR2 is FYNNEI in the germline V gene. Trimming at V came to 3 bases and at J to 4 bases, leaving 6 bases not matched to a gene. The CDR3 is 15 amino acids.

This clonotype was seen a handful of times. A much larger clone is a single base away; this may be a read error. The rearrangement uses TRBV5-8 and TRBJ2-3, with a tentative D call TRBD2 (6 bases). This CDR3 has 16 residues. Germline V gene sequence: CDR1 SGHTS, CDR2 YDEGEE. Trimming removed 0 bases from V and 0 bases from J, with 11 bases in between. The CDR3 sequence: CASSLGTTWSTDTQYF. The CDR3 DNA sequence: TGTGCCAGCAGCTTGGGGACTACCTGGAGCACAGATACGCAGTATTTT.

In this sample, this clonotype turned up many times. The CDR3 spells CASSPNPEVDEQYF. The CDR3 DNA follows: TGTGCCAGCAGCCCCAATCCAGAAGTGGACGAGCAGTACTTC. This chain connects TRBV7-9 to TRBJ2-7; D ambiguous. From germline, CDR1 is SEHNR and CDR2 FQNEAQ (reference sequence). The CDR3 covers 14 residues. V was shortened by 5 bases and J by 5 bases, with 16 bases between the two germline ends.

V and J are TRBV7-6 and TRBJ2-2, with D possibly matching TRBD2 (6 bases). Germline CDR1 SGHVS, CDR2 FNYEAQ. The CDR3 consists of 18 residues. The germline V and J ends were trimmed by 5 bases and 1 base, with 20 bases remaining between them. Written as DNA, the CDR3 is TGTGCCAGCAGCCTCCTTAGTAATCTAGCGTTGAACACCGGGGAGCTGTTTTTT. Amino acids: CASSLLSNLALNTGELFF.

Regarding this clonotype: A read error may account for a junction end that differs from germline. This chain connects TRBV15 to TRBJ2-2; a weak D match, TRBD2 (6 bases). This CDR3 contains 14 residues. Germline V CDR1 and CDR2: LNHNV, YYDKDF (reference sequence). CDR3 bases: TGTGCCACCAGCAGCGAGGACGCCGCCGGGGGGCTGTTTTTT. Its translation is CATSSEDAAGGLFF.

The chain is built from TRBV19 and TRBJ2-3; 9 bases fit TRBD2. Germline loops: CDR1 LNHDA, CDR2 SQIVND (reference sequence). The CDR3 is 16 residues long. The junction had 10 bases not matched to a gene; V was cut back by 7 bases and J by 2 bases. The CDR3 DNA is TGTGCCAGTAAGCAGGCGGGGGGGCAGTACACAGATACGCAGTATTTT. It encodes CASKQAGGQYTDTQYF.

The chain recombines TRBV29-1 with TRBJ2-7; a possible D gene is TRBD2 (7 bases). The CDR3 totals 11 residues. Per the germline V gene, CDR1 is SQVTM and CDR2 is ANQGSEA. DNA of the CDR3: TGCAGAGAGGGGGGGATCTACGAGCAGTACTTC. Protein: CREGGIYEQYF.

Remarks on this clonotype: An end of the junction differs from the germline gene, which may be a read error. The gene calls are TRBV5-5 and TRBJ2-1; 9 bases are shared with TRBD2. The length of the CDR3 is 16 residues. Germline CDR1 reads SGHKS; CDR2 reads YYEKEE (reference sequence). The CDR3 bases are TGTGCCAGCAGCTTGGGACTAGCGGACTCCTACGATGAGCAGTTCTTC. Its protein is CASSLGLADSYDEQFF.

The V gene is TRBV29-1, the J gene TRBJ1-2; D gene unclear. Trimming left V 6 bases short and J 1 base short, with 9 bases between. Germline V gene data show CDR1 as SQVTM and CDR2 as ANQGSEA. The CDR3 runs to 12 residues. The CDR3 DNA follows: TGCAGCGTAGGTGGGAGTAACTATGGCTACACCTTC. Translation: CSVGGSNYGYTF.

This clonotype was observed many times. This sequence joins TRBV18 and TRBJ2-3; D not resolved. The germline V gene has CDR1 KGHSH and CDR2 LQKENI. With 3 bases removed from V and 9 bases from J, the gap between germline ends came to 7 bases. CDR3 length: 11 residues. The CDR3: CASSPVGTQYF. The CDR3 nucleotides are TGTGCCAGCTCACCTGTCGGGACGCAGTATTTT.

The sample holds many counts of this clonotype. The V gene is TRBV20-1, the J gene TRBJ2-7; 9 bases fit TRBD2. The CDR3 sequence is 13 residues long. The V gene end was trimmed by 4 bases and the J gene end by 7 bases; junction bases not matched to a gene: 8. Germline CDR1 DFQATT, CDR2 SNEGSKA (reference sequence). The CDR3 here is CSATEGLAYEQYF. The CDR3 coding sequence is TGCAGTGCTACAGAGGGACTAGCTTATGAGCAGTACTTC.

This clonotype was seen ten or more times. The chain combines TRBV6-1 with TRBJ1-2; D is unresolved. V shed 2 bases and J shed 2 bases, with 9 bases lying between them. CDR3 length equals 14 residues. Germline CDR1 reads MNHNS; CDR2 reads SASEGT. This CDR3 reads CASSESSYNYGYTF. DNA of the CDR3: TGTGCCAGCAGTGAATCTTCTTACAACTATGGCTACACCTTC.

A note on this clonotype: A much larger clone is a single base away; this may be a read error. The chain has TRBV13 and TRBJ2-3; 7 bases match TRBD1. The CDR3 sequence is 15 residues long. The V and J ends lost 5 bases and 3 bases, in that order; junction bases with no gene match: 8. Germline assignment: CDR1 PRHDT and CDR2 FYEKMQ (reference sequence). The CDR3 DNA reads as TGTGCCAGCAGCCCTCCCGGGACAGAAACAGATACGCAGTATTTT. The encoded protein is CASSPPGTETDTQYF.

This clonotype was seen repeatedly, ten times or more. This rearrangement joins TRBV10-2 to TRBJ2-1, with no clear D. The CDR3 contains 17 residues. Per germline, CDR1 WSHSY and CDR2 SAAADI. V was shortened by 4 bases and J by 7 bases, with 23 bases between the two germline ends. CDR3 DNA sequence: TGCGCCAGCAGTGGGCTCTCCGGTTTTCAATCAAAAAATGAGCAGTTCTTC. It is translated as CASSGLSGFQSKNEQFF.